The text below deals with one T cell receptor (beta chain). Its specificity is unknown. The CDR3 is 15 residues long. Germline-derived CDR1 and CDR2 are MDHEN and SYDVKM. V dropped 2 bases and J dropped 4 bases, with 11 bases sitting between them. The data were produced by immunoSEQ multiplex PCR, yet TCRdb's version contains in-frame clones alone and is incomplete. Found here are 110,000 to 150,000 clones, about nine tenths of them singletons; the top ten hold 1.5%. The entry originates in a study of CD4+ T cells in melanoma. The study, taken as a whole, reports: CD8+ T cell, macrophage and B cell function reportedly correlated with neoantigen-specific CD4+ T cells. Reportedly, melanoma neoantigen-specific CD4+ T cells showed varied differentiation states.

This sequence was found in a human donor with melanoma. J is TRBJ1-4 and V is TRBV28; D is undetermined. CDR3 nucleotide sequence: TGTGCCAGCAGTTTACGTGCCCTTATTAATGAAAAACTGTTTTTT. Its translation: CASSLRALINEKLFF.